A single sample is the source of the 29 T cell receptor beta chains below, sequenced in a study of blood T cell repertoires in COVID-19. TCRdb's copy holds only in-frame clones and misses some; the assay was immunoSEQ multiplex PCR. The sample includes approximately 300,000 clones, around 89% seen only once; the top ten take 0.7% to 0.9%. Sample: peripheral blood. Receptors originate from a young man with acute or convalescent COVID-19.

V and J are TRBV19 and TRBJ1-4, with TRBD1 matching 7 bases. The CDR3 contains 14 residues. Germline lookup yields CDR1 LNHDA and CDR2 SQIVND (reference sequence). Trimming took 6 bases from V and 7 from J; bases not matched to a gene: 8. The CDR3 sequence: CASRPGTAGEKLFF. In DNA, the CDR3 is TGTGCCAGTAGGCCCGGGACAGCAGGTGAAAAACTGTTTTTT.

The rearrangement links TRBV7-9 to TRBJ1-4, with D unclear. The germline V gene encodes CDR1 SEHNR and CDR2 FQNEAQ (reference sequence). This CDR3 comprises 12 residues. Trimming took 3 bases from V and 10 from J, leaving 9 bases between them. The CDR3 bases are TGTGCCAGCAGCTTCGTTAGTGGAAAACTGTTTTTT. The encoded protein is CASSFVSGKLFF.

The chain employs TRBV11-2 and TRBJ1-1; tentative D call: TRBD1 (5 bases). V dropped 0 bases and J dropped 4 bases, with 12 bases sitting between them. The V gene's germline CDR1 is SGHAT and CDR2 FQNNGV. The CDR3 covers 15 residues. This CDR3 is CASSLDWGGGTEAFF. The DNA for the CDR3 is TGTGCCAGCAGCTTAGATTGGGGGGGAGGCACTGAAGCTTTCTTT. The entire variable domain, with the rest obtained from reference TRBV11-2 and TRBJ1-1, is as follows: EAGVAQSPRYKIIEKRQSVAFWCNPISGHATLYWYQQILGQGPKLLIQFQNNGVVDDSQLPKDRFSAERLKGVDSTLKIQPAKLEDSAVYLCASSLDWGGGTEAFFGQGTRLTVV.

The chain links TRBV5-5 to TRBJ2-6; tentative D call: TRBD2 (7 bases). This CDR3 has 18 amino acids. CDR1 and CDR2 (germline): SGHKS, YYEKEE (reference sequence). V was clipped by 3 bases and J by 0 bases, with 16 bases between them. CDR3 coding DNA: TGTGCCAGCAGCTCCCCATGGGGGGGCTACTCTGGGGCCAACGTCCTGACTTTC. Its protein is CASSSPWGGYSGANVLTF.

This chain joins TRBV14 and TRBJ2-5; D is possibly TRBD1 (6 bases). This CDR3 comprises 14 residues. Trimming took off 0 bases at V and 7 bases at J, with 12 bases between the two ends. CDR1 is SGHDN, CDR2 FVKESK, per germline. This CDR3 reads CASSQDSGAGTQYF. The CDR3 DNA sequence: TGTGCCAGCAGCCAAGATTCAGGGGCGGGGACCCAGTACTTC.

The CDR3, as DNA: TGCGCCAGCAGCTCAAATCCGGGACATCGGGATGGCTACACCTTC. As protein: CASSSNPGHRDGYTF. The V gene is TRBV5-1, the J gene TRBJ1-2; D perhaps matches TRBD1 (6 bases). This CDR3 is 15 amino acids long. The V end lost 3 bases, the J end lost 6 bases, and 18 bases lay between the germline ends. Germline lookup yields CDR1 SGHRS and CDR2 YFSETQ.

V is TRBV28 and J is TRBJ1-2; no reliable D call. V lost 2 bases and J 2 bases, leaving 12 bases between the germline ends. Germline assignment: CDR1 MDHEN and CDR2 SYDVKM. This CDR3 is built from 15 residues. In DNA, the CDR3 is TGTGCCAGCAGTTTAAGTCACAGTCGCAACTATGGCTACACCTTC. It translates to CASSLSHSRNYGYTF.

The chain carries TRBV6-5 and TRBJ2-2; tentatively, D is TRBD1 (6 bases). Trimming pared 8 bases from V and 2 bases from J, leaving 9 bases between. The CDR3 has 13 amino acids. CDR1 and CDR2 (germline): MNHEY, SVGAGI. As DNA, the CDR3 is TGTGCCAGCGTACAGGGAAACACCGGGGAGCTGTTTTTT. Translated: CASVQGNTGELFF.

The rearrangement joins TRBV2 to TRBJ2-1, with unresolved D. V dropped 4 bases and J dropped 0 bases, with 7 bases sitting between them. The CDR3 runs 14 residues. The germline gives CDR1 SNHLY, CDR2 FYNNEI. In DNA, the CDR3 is TGTGCCAGCAGTGTGGAGAGCTCCTACAATGAGCAGTTCTTC. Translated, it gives CASSVESSYNEQFF. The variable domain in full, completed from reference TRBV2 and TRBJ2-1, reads EPEVTQTPSHQVTQMGQEVILRCVPISNHLYFYWYRQILGQKVEFLVSFYNNEISEKSEIFDDQFSVERPDGSNFTLKIRSTKLEDSAMYFCASSVESSYNEQFFGPGTRLTVL.

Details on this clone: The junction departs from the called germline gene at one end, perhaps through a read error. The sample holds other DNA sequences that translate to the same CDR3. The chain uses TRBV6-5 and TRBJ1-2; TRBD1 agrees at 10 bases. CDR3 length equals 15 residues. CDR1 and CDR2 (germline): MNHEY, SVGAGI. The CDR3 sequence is CASSYSWTGGSGYTF. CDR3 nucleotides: TGTGCCAGCAGTTACTCGTGGACAGGGGGATCTGGCTACACTTTC.

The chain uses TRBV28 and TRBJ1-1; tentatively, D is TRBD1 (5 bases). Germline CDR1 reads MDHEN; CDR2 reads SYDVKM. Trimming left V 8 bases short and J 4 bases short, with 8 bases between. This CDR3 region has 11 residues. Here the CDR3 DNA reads TGTGCCAGCGCAGGGCGCACTGAAGCTTTCTTT. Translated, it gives CASAGRTEAFF.

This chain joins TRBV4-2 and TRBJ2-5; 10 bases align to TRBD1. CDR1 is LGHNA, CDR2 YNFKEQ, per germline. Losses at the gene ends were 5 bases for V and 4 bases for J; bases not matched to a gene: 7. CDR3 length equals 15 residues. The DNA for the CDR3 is TGTGCCAGCAGCGCATCCCGGGACAGGGGAGAGACCCAGTACTTC. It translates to CASSASRDRGETQYF.

The CDR3 DNA reads TGCGCCAGCAGCTTCAGCGGCAATGAGCAGTTCTTC. Encoded protein: CASSFSGNEQFF. The chain has TRBV5-1 and TRBJ2-1; TRBD2 is a possible D gene (5 bases). Germline V lookup: CDR1 SGHRS, CDR2 YFSETQ. Trimming pared 2 bases from V and 6 bases from J, leaving 6 bases between. CDR3 length: 12 amino acids.

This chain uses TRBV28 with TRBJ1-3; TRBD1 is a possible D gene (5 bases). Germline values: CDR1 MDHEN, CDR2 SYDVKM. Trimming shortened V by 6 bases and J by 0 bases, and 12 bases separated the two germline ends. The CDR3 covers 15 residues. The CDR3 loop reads CASRHAGNSGNTIYF. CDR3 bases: TGTGCCAGCAGGCACGCAGGGAACTCTGGAAACACCATATATTTT. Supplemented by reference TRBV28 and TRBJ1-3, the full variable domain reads DVKVTQSSRYLVKRTGEKVFLECVQDMDHENMFWYRQDPGLGLRLIYFSYDVKMKEKGDIPEGYSVSREKKERFSLILESASTNQTSMYLCASRHAGNSGNTIYFGEGSWLTVV.

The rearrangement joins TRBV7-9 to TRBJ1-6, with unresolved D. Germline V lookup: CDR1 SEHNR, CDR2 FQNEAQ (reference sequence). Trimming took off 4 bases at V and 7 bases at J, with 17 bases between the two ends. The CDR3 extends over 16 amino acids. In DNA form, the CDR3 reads TGTGCCAGCAGCTCTGCTAGCGGGCCACCAAATTCACCCCTCCACTTT. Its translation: CASSSASGPPNSPLHF.

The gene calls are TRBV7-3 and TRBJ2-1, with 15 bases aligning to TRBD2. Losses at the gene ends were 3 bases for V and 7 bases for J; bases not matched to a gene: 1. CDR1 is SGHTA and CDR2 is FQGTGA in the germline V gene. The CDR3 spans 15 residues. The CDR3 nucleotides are TGTGCCAGCAGCTTCGGGACTAGCGGGGGGAATGAGCAGTTCTTC. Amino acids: CASSFGTSGGNEQFF.

The CDR3 DNA sequence: TGTGCCAGCAGCACAACAGGGGAAGGGAGTGAAAAACTGTTTTTT. Amino acid sequence: CASSTTGEGSEKLFF. This chain joins TRBV28 and TRBJ1-4; the match to TRBD1 covers 7 bases. The CDR3 consists of 15 residues. Germline V CDR1 and CDR2: MDHEN, SYDVKM. The V segment lost 6 bases and the J segment 7 bases; nucleotides outside the gene matches: 11.

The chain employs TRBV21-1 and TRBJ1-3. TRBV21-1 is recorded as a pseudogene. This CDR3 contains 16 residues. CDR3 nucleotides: TGTGCCAGCAGCCCGTTTGCGGGGGCTGGTGGAAACACCATATATTTT. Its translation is CASSPFAGAGGNTIYF.

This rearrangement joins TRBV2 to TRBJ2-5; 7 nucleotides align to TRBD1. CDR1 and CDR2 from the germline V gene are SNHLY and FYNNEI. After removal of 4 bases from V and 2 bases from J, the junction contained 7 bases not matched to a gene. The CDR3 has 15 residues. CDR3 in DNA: TGTGCCAGCAGTGGGGGGACAGTCGTTCAAGAGACCCAGTACTTC. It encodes CASSGGTVVQETQYF.

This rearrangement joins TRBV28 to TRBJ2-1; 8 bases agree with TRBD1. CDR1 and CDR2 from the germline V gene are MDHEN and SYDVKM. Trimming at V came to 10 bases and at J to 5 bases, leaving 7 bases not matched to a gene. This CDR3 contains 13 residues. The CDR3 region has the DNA TGTGCCACCCGGACAGGGAATGACAATGAGCAGTTCTTC. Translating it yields CATRTGNDNEQFF. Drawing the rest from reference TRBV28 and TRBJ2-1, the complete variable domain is DVKVTQSSRYLVKRTGEKVFLECVQDMDHENMFWYRQDPGLGLRLIYFSYDVKMKEKGDIPEGYSVSREKKERFSLILESASTNQTSMYLCATRTGNDNEQFFGPGTRLTVL.

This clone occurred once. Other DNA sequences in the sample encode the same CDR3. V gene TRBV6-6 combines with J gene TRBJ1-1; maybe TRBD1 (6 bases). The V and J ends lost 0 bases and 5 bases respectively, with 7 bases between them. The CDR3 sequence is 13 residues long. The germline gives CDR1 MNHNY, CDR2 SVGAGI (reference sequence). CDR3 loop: CASSYSRGTEAFF. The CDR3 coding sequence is TGTGCCAGCAGTTACTCGAGGGGGACTGAAGCTTTCTTT.

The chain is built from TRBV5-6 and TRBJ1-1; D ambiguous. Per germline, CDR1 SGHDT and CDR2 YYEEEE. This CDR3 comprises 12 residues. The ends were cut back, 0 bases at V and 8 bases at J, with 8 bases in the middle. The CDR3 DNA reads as TGTGCCAGCAGCTTGGGTGGCAGAGAAGCTTTCTTT. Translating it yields CASSLGGREAFF.

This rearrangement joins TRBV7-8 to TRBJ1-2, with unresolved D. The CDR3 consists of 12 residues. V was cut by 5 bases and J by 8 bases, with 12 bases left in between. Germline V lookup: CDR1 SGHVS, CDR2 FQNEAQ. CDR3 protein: CASSPREAGYTF. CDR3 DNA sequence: TGTGCCAGCAGCCCTCGGGAGGCCGGCTACACCTTC.

The CDR3 sequence: CASSWTGDYQPQHF. The CDR3 nucleotides read TGTGCCAGCAGTTGGACAGGGGATTATCAGCCCCAGCATTTT. The chain has TRBV28 and TRBJ1-5, with 9 bases fitting TRBD1. The CDR3 consists of 14 residues. The V gene's germline CDR1 is MDHEN and CDR2 SYDVKM. After removal of 4 bases from V and 5 bases from J, the junction contained 3 bases not matched to a gene.

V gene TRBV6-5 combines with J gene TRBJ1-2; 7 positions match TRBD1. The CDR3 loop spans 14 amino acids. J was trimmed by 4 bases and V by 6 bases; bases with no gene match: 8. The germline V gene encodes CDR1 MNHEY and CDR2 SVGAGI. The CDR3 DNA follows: TGTGCCAGCAGCCCGGGACAGAAATTCTATGGCTACACCTTC. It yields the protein CASSPGQKFYGYTF.

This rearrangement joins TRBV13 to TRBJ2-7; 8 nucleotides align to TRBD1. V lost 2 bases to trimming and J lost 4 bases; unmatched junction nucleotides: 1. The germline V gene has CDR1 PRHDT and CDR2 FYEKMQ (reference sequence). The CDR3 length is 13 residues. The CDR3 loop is CASSLRQGYEQYF. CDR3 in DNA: TGTGCCAGCAGCTTAAGACAGGGGTACGAGCAGTACTTC.

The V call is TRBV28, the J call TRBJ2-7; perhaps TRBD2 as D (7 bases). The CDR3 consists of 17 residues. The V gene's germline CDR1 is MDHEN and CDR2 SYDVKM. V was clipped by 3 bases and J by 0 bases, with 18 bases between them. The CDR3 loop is CASSFQGRGGFSYEQYF. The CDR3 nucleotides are TGTGCCAGCAGTTTTCAGGGTAGGGGGGGATTCTCCTACGAGCAGTACTTC.

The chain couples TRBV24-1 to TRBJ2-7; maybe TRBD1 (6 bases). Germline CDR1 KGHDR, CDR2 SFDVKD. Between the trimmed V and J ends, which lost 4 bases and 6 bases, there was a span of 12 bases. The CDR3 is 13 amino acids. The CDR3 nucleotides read TGTGCCACCAGTGAACCAGGGGTCGCCGAGCAGTACTTC. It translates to CATSEPGVAEQYF.

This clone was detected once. The CDR3 sequence: CAWSVGTGGVDTEAFF. As DNA, the CDR3 is TGTGCCTGGAGTGTCGGGACAGGGGGTGTGGACACTGAAGCTTTCTTT. The chain combines TRBV30 with TRBJ1-1; TRBD1 aligns across 11 bases. The CDR3 sequence is 16 residues long. CDR1 and CDR2 (germline): GTSNPN, SVGIG (reference sequence). The V and J ends lost 0 bases and 3 bases, in that order; junction bases with no gene match: 6.